The T cell receptor (beta chain) described here comes from a study of T-cell memory formation after mild COVID-19. Regarding this clonotype: Its antigen is unknown.

Germline-derived CDR1 and CDR2 are SNHLY and FYNNEI. The trim removed 7 bases at V and 5 bases at J, leaving 11 bases unmatched. This CDR3 is built from 15 residues. Study outcomes and limitations: Later expanders leaned toward CD4+, whereas clones contracting from day 15 to 85 were balanced CD4/CD8.

TCRdb recomputed calls from the 5' RACE reads with MiXCR, one row per CDR3 protein. The sample shows fewer than 450,000 distinct CDR3 sequences, 20% to 25% of them seen only once. This rearrangement joins TRBV2 to TRBJ2-5; 9 nucleotides match TRBD1. This clonotype was obtained from an adult woman who had mild COVID-19 (a few samples of this study predate the infection). Cell type and time point are not known. Material: PBMCs or a T cell subset sorted from them (not recorded which). The DNA for the CDR3 is TGTGCCAGCATCCCCGGGACAGGGATTGGTGAGACCCAGTACTTC. Translating gives CASIPGTGIGETQYF.